The text below deals with one T cell receptor (beta chain). Its antigen has not been determined. A read error may produce the germline difference seen at one junction end. The sample is drawn from a study of cytomegalovirus exposure and HLA in healthy donors (dated by TCRdb to about 2017). Concerning the study at large: A later analysis indicated that the 120 validation repertoires were generated on the platform also employed for the roughly 650 repertoires of the first cohort. A separate validation cohort of roughly 110 different subjects was used in addition to the 666-subject first cohort. The study combined high-throughput TCR immunosequencing, statistical association of individual TCRs with disease status, and machine learning to predict cytomegalovirus infection status. The study aimed to test whether signatures of past pathogen exposure could be identified by cataloging public T cell receptors. The full study reports these points: The study gave a list of 150 to 200 TCR beta chains associated with cytomegalovirus. Across donors, most TCR sequences were observed very rarely, whereas some public TCRs were present in many individuals. In a later analysis, TCRs clustered in the first cohort were found to also tend to co-occur in the roughly 110 validation repertoires, with roughly 93% of cluster scores above 0. Cytomegalovirus status was reported to be diagnosed by the classifier with high specificity and sensitivity in both the original and validation cohorts. It was suggested by the authors that the approach could potentially be generalized to other disease states and immunological phenotypes. A later analysis had no HLA typing for the validation cohort, so co-occurrence there was scored across all 110 or so repertoires. A few of the identified cytomegalovirus-associated TCR beta chains were confirmed in vitro to be specific for cytomegalovirus antigens.

The library came from the immunoSEQ multiplex PCR assay. Concerning the study's data processing: A statistical classification framework was developed to diagnose cytomegalovirus status using the catalog of TCR beta chain sequences. TCRdb mirrors the immuneACCESS table, restricted to in-frame sequences. Some clones are absent from its copies; in checked studies, under half trace to an unresolved V gene, and the reason for the others is unknown. V and J calls and clone size are copied from that table; D and trimming were computed from the DNA. A total of over 150,000 clones appear in this sample, about 90% of them only once. The ten largest clones take up approximately 3% of the sample. The CDR1 and CDR2 encoded by the germline V gene are SNHLY and FYNNEI. Taken from cysteine to phenylalanine, the CDR3 has 16 residues. Only the CDR3 portion is preserved as DNA: 48 bases, with reading frame beginning at the first base.

The donors belonged to the validation cohort of over a hundred subjects, which was separate from the roughly 680-subject first cohort. The sample was PBMCs. The receptor chain draws on TRBV2 and TRBJ2-3; the junction holds 8 bases that match TRBD2. This receptor was identified in a woman aged 18 to 35 in good health and CMV-seropositive. Read as DNA, the sequence is TGTGCCAGCAGCCTCCTCCGGGGGGGCCGGACAGACACGCAGTATTTT. Translated, it gives CASSLLRGGRTDTQYF.